The rows below give T cell receptor beta chains drawn from one sample of a study of T cell changes during pregnancy in multiple sclerosis. Profiling relied on immunoSEQ multiplex PCR, and the TCRdb table lists in-frame clones only, not all of them. This table holds tens of thousands of clones, approximately 91% found once. The starting material was CD4+ T cells from peripheral blood mononuclear cells, obtained after pregnancy. These receptors were collected from a female donor in good health, enrolled as a control in a pregnancy study. Both conserved end residues are part of each CDR3. A D gene is named only where the DNA matches it firmly. For some rows the clone size is stated as once, few or many, or as a class when expanded; others skip it.

V	D	size	J	DNA	CDR3
TRBV7-3	.	.	TRBJ2-3	TGTGCCAGCAGCTACAGGACAGCCACAGATACGCAGTATTTT	CASSYRTATDTQYF
TRBV10-1	TRBD1	.	TRBJ2-2	TGCGCCAGCAGTGGTTTGTGGGACAGGGAAGGCATCAGCAGGGAGCTGTTTTTT	CASSGLWDREGISRELFF
TRBV9	TRBD2	.	TRBJ2-5	TGTGCCAGCAGCCCGCCAGGGGGGATTAGCGGGGGGCGAGAGACCCAGTACTTC	CASSPPGGISGGRETQYF
TRBV11-3	TRBD2	.	TRBJ2-1	TGTGCCAGCAGCCCAACCACGGGACTAGCGGGAGAGGGGGAGCAGTTCTTC	CASSPTTGLAGEGEQFF
TRBV5-1	.	once	TRBJ1-2	TGCGCCAGCAGCTTGGATCAGGGGCCGGGAGGCTACACCTTC	CASSLDQGPGGYTF
TRBV4-3	TRBD1	.	TRBJ2-5	TGCGCCAGCAGCCAAGGGATAACGACAGGGCCCGAGACCCAGTACTTC	CASSQGITTGPETQYF
TRBV6-6	.	once	TRBJ1-1	TGTGCCAGCAGTTACGGGGCCTTGAACACTGAAGCTTTCTTT	CASSYGALNTEAFF
TRBV13	TRBD2	.	TRBJ2-7	TGTGCCAGCAGCCGGCTAACTAGCGGGAGTCCCGAGCAGTACTTC	CASSRLTSGSPEQYF
TRBV4-3	TRBD1	.	TRBJ2-7	TGCGCCAGCAGCTCCACCCTTCCGGGACAGGGTAGCTACGAGCAGTACTTC	CASSSTLPGQGSYEQYF
TRBV5-5	TRBD1	.	TRBJ1-2	TGTGCCAGCAGCTTGTATCGGACAGGTCCGACTCATGGCTACACCTTC	CASSLYRTGPTHGYTF
TRBV15	.	.	TRBJ2-7	TGTGCCACCAGCAGAGATTGGGGCCAGAGCTCCTACGAGCAGTACTTC	CATSRDWGQSSYEQYF
TRBV19	TRBD1	.	TRBJ2-1	TGTGCCAGTAGTTTACAGGGGGACTTTTCGGGGAATGAGCAGTTCTTC	CASSLQGDFSGNEQFF
TRBV5-4	.	.	TRBJ2-3	TGTGCCAGCAGCTTGGTAGGGGTGGATACGCAGTATTTT	CASSLVGVDTQYF
TRBV5-1	.	.	TRBJ2-5	TGCGCCAGCAGCAACCAATTTAGGGGCCAAGAGACCCAGTACTTC	CASSNQFRGQETQYF
TRBV4-2	.	.	TRBJ2-4	TGTGCCAGCAGCCAAGAAATCCGGGGGAGAAACATTCAGTACTTC	CASSQEIRGRNIQYF
TRBV6-5	.	.	TRBJ1-2	TGTGCCAGCAACAAGGCGGACAGCCTTAACTATGGCTACACCTTC	CASNKADSLNYGYTF
TRBV19	.	.	TRBJ1-1	TGTGCCAGTAAGGTAGGGGGTTCCACTGAAGCTTTCTTT	CASKVGGSTEAFF
TRBV5-1	.	.	TRBJ1-4	TGCGCCAGCAGCTCCACTCACGGAGGTCAGGAAAAACTGTTTTTT	CASSSTHGGQEKLFF
TRBV5-6	.	.	TRBJ2-5	TGTGCCAGCAGCTCGAGGGCAGGGGTGCGAGAGACCCAGTACTTC	CASSSRAGVRETQYF
TRBV5-5	TRBD1	.	TRBJ2-7	TGTGCCAGCAGCTTCCGGGACAGATCCTACGAGCAGTACTTC	CASSFRDRSYEQYF
TRBV28	TRBD1	.	TRBJ1-3	TGTGCCAGCAGACAGGGGTCGGTTGGAAACACCATATATTTT	CASRQGSVGNTIYF
TRBV7-9	TRBD1	.	TRBJ1-5	TGTGCCAGCAGCTTCGGGACAGGGGTCAATCAGCCCCAGCATTTT	CASSFGTGVNQPQHF
TRBV5-1	.	.	TRBJ2-3	TGCGCCAGCAGCCCCGGTGGGGCCCTAGATACGCAGTATTTT	CASSPGGALDTQYF
TRBV4-2	TRBD1	.	TRBJ1-2	TGTGCCAGCAGCCAGGATTCCGGGACAGGGGGGTATGGCTACACCTTC	CASSQDSGTGGYGYTF
TRBV21-1	.	.	TRBJ2-1	TGTGCCAGCGTCCCGGGAGGCTGGAATGAGCAGTTCTTC	CASVPGGWNEQFF
TRBV6-6	TRBD1	.	TRBJ1-4	TGTGCCAGCAGTTACACAGGGGAGGAAAAACTGTTTTTT	CASSYTGEEKLFF
TRBV7-8	.	.	TRBJ1-1	TGTGCCAGCAGCTTAAGCGGGTCAGGGACTGAAGCTTTCTTT	CASSLSGSGTEAFF
TRBV4-1	.	.	TRBJ1-2	TGCGCCAGCAGCCAAGATCTGTCTCAAGCACTTGCTAACTATGGCTACACCTTC	CASSQDLSQALANYGYTF
TRBV2	.	.	TRBJ2-2	TGTGCCAGCAGTGGCGAGCAGGGCCGGACCGGGGAGCTGTTTTTT	CASSGEQGRTGELFF
TRBV7-9	.	.	TRBJ1-5	TGTGCCAGCAGCTTTCAGGGCAATCAGCCCCAGCATTTT	CASSFQGNQPQHF
TRBV7-3	.	.	TRBJ2-1	TGTGCCAGCAGCCACGGGGGACTCCGTAACAATGAGCAGTTCTTC	CASSHGGLRNNEQFF
TRBV29-1	TRBD1	.	TRBJ2-1	TGCAGCGGCGGACAGGCTCGAAATGAGCAGTTCTTC	CSGGQARNEQFF
TRBV5-6	TRBD2	.	TRBJ2-1	TGTGCCAGCACTGGGGGGGTGGCGGGCTGGCGTGAGCAGTTCTTC	CASTGGVAGWREQFF
TRBV5-1	TRBD2	once	TRBJ2-3	TGCGCCAGTAAAAATAGCGGGGACCTGCTCAGCACAGATACGCAGTATTTT	CASKNSGDLLSTDTQYF
TRBV4-3	TRBD1	.	TRBJ1-2	TGCGCCAGCAGCCAAGGGGGGACAGACGTGGACTACACCTTC	CASSQGGTDVDYTF
TRBV5-1	.	.	TRBJ1-1	TGCGCCAGCAGCCGACAGACAGGGAACACTGAAGCTTTCTTT	CASSRQTGNTEAFF
TRBV15	.	.	TRBJ2-5	TGTGCCACCGGCGGGGCCTCGGGGGAGACCCAGTACTTC	CATGGASGETQYF
TRBV7-9	.	.	TRBJ2-2	TGTGCCAGCAGCTTAGAGGCGGGCGGGGAGCTGTTTTTT	CASSLEAGGELFF
TRBV5-1	TRBD1	.	TRBJ1-3	TGCGCCAGCAGCAGGGGACAGGGGGCAACTGGAAACACCATATATTTT	CASSRGQGATGNTIYF
TRBV29-1	TRBD1	once	TRBJ2-2	TGCAGCGTTGAAGAGGACAGGGTAGGCACCGGGGAGCTGTTTTTT	CSVEEDRVGTGELFF
TRBV9	TRBD1	.	TRBJ2-2	TGTGCCAGCAGCTCCCCTGCCCAGGGGGCGAACACCGGGGAGCTGTTTTTT	CASSSPAQGANTGELFF
TRBV4-2	.	.	TRBJ1-2	TGTGCCAGCAGCCAACAGGGGACTAACTATGGCTACACCTTC	CASSQQGTNYGYTF
TRBV12-2	.	.	TRBJ1-1	TGTGCAAGTCGCCCCGGACAGGCGGTGGCTTTCTTT	CASRPGQAVAFF
TRBV10-1	TRBD1	.	TRBJ2-1	TGCGCCAGCAGTACAGGGGCTGGGGGTAACAATGAGCAGTTCTTC	CASSTGAGGNNEQFF
TRBV7-2	.	.	TRBJ1-2	TGTGCCAGCAGCCCTAGGGGGATTAACTATGGCTACACCTTC	CASSPRGINYGYTF
TRBV10-3	.	once	TRBJ2-3	TGTGCCATCAGTGGGGGGGGCACGATCACAGATACGCAGTATTTT	CAISGGGTITDTQYF
TRBV18	.	.	TRBJ2-7	TGTGCCAGCTCACTAGGGGACACGGGAACCTACGAGCAGTACTTC	CASSLGDTGTYEQYF
TRBV11-2	TRBD2	.	TRBJ2-1	TGTGCCAGCAGCTCAAGAGCGGGGGGGCCTTGGAATGAGCAGTTCTTC	CASSSRAGGPWNEQFF
TRBV6-5	.	.	TRBJ1-1	TGTGCCAGCAGTCCCCTAGACAGGAGGGAAGCTTTCTTT	CASSPLDRREAFF
TRBV9	.	.	TRBJ1-1	TGTGCCAGCAGCGTAGATCAAGGGGTCACTGAAGCTTTCTTT	CASSVDQGVTEAFF
TRBV18	TRBD2	.	TRBJ2-1	TGTGCCAGCTCACCAAGCGGGACTAGCCAGAGCGCTGAGCAGTTCTTC	CASSPSGTSQSAEQFF
TRBV30	.	.	TRBJ1-5	TGTGCCTGGAGTCTCGGGACGGGGGATCAGCCCCAGCATTTT	CAWSLGTGDQPQHF
TRBV29-1	TRBD2	.	TRBJ2-1	TGCAGCGTTGCCAGCGGGAGCTACAATGAGCAGTTCTTC	CSVASGSYNEQFF
TRBV9	TRBD2	.	TRBJ2-7	TGTGCCAGCAGCGTAGGAGAGCGGGAGGTAGGGGAGCAGTACTTC	CASSVGEREVGEQYF
TRBV30	.	.	TRBJ1-1	TGTGCCTGGAGTCCACAGGGCTCTGAAGCTTTCTTT	CAWSPQGSEAFF
TRBV7-3	.	.	TRBJ1-3	TGTGCCAGCAGCCGGGGCAGGGGTGACACCATATATTTT	CASSRGRGDTIYF
TRBV15	.	few	TRBJ1-1	TGTGCCACCAGCAGAGGTCTCTCGAACACTGAAGCTTTCTTT	CATSRGLSNTEAFF
TRBV15	.	.	TRBJ2-1	TGTGCCACCAGCAGAGATGGGGCCGGACAGCCATACAATGAGCAGTTCTTC	CATSRDGAGQPYNEQFF
TRBV5-4	.	.	TRBJ2-7	TGTGCCAGCAGCTCCAGCGGAAGCTCCTACGAGCAGTACTTC	CASSSSGSSYEQYF